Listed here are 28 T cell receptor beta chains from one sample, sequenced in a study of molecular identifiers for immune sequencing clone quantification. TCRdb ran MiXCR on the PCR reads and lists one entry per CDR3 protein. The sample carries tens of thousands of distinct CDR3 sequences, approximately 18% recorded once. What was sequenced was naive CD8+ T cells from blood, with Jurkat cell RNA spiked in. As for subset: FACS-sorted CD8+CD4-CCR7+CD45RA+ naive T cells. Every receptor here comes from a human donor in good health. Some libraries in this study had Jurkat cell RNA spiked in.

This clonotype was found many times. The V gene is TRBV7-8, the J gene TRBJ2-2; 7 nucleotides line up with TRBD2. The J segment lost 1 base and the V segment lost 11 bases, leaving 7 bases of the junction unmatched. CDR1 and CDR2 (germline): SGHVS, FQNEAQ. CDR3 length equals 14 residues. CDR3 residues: CAGGLAENTGELFF. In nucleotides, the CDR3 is TGTGCCGGCGGCCTAGCGGAGAACACCGGGGAGCTGTTTTTT.

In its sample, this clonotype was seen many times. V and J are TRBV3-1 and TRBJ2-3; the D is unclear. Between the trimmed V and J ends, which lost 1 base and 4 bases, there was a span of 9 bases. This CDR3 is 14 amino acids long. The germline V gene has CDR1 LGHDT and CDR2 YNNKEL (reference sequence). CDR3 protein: CASSQVRLADTQYF. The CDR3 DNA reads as TGTGCCAGCAGCCAAGTTCGTCTAGCAGATACGCAGTATTTT.

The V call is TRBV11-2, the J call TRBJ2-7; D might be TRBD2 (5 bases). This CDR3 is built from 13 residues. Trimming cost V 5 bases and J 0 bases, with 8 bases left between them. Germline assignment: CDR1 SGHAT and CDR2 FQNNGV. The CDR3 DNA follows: TGTGCCAGCAGCCCCGGGGTCTCCTACGAGCAGTACTTC. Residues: CASSPGVSYEQYF.

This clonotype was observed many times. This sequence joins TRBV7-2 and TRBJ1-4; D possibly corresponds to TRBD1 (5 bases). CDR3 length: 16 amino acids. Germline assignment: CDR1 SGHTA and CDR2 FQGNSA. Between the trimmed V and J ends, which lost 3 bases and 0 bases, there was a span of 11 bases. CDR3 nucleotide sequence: TGTGCCAGCAGCTTGGAGGACATTGCAACTAATGAAAAACTGTTTTTT. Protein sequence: CASSLEDIATNEKLFF.

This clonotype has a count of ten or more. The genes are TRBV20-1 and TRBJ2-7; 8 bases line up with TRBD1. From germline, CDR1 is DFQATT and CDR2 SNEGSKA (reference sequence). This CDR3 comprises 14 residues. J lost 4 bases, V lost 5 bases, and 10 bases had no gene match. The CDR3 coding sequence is TGCAGTGCTGCGAAACCGGGACAGGCTTACGAGCAGTACTTC. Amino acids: CSAAKPGQAYEQYF.

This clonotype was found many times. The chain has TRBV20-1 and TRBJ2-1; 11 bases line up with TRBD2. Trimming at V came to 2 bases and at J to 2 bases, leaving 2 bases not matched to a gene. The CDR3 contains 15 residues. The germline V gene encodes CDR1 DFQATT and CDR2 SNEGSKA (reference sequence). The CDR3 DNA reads TGCAGTGCTAGATCGGGACTAGCGGCCTACAATGAGCAGTTCTTC. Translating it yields CSARSGLAAYNEQFF.

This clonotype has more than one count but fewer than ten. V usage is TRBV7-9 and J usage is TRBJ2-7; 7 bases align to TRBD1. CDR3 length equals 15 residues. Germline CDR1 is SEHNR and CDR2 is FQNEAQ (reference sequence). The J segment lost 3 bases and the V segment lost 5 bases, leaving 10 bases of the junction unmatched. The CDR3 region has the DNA TGTGCCAGCAGCACCGAGGACAGGAACCTCTACGAGCAGTACTTC. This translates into CASSTEDRNLYEQYF. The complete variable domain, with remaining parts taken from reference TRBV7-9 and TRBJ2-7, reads DTGVSQNPRHKITKRGQNVTFRCDPISEHNRLYWYRQTLGQGPEFLTYFQNEAQLEKSRLLSDRFSAERPKGSFSTLEIQRTEQGDSAMYLCASSTEDRNLYEQYFGPGTRLTVT.

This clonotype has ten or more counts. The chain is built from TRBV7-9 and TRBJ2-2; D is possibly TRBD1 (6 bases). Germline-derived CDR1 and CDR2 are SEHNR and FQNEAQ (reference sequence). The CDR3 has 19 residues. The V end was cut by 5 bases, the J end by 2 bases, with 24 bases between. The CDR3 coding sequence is TGTGCCAGCAGCCCTCCCTTGTTGCAGGGGCGACCTAACACCGGGGAGCTGTTTTTT. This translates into CASSPPLLQGRPNTGELFF.

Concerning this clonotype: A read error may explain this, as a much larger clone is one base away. As DNA, the CDR3 is TGTGCCAGCGGCGTAGAGGGGGGTTCCTACGAGCAGTACTTC. Its translation: CASGVEGGSYEQYF. The V gene is TRBV9, the J gene TRBJ2-7, with D perhaps matching TRBD1 or TRBD2 (6 bases each). CDR1 is SGDLS, CDR2 YYNGEE, per germline. There are 14 residues in the CDR3.

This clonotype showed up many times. CDR3 region: CASSKPTRGDNEQFF. The CDR3 nucleotides are TGTGCCAGCAGTAAGCCTACCCGAGGGGACAATGAGCAGTTCTTC. The V and J genes are TRBV12-3 or TRBV12-4 and TRBJ2-1; either TRBD1 or TRBD2 may supply D (5 bases each). This CDR3 has 15 amino acids. V lost 5 bases to trimming and J lost 5 bases, with 16 bases between them.

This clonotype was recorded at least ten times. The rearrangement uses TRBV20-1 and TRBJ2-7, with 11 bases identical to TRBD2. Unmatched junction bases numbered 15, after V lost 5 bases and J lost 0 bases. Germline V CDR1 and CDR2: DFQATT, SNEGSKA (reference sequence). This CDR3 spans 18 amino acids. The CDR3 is CSARDLGTSGRSSYEQYF. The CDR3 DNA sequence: TGCAGTGCTCGGGACCTTGGGACTAGCGGCCGAAGCTCCTACGAGCAGTACTTC.

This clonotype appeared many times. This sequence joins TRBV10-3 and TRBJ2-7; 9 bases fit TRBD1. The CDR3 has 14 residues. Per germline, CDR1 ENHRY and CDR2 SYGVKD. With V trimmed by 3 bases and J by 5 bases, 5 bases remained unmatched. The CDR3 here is CAISDPGQGDEQYF. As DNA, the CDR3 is TGTGCCATCAGTGACCCGGGACAGGGAGACGAGCAGTACTTC.

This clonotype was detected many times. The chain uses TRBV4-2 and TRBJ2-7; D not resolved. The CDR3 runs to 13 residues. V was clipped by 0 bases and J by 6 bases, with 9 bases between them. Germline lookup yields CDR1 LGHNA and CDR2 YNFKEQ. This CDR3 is CASSQDLGLEQYF. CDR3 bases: TGTGCCAGCAGCCAAGATCTAGGGCTCGAGCAGTACTTC.

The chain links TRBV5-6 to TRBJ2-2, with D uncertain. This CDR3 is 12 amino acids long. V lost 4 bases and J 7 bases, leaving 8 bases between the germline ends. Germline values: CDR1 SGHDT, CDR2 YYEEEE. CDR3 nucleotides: TGTGCCAGCAGCATCTTACTCGGGGAGCTGTTTTTT. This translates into CASSILLGELFF.

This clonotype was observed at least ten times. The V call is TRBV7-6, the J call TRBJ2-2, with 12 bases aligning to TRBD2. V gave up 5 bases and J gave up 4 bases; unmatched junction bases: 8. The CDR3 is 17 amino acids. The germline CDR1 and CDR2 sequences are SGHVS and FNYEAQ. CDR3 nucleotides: TGTGCCAGCAGCCGACTAGCGGGAGATTATGGCACCGGGGAGCTGTTTTTT. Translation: CASSRLAGDYGTGELFF.

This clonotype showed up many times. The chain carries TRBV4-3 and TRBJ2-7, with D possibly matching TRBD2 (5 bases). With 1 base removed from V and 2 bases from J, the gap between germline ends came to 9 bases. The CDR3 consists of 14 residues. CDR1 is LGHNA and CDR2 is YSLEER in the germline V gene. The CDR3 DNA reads TGCGCCAGCAGCCAAGGGACTCAGACCTACGAGCAGTACTTC. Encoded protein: CASSQGTQTYEQYF.

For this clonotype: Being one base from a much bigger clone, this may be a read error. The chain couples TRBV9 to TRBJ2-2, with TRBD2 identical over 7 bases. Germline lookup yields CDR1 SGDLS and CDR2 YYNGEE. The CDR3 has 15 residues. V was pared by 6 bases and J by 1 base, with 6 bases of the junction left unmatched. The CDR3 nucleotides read TGTGCCAGCAACCCCGCTAGCGGGAACACCGGGGAGCTGTTTTTT. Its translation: CASNPASGNTGELFF. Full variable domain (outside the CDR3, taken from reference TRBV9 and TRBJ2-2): DSGVTQTPKHLITATGQRVTLRCSPRSGDLSVYWYQQSLDQGLQFLIQYYNGEERAKGNILERFSAQQFPDLHSELNLSSLELGDSALYFCASNPASGNTGELFFGEGSRLTVL.

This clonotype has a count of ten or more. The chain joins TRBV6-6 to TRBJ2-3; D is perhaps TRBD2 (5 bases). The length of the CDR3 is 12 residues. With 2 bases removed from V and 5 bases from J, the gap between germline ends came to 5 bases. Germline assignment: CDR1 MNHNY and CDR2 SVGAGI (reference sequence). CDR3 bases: TGTGCCAGCAGTTACGGGAGAGATACGCAGTATTTT. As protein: CASSYGRDTQYF.

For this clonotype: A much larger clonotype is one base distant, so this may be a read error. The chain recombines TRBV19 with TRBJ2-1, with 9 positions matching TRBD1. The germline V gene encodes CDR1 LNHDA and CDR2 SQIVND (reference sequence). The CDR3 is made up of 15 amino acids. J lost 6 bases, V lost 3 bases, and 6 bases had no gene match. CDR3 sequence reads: CASSIAGTGSNEQFF. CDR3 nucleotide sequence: TGTGCCAGTAGTATTGCAGGGACAGGGAGCAATGAGCAGTTCTTC. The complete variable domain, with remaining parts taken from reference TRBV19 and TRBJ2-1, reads DGGITQSPKYLFRKEGQNVTLSCEQNLNHDAMYWYRQDPGQGLRLIYYSQIVNDFQKGDIAEGYSVSREKKESFPLTVTSAQKNPTAFYLCASSIAGTGSNEQFFGPGTRLTVL.

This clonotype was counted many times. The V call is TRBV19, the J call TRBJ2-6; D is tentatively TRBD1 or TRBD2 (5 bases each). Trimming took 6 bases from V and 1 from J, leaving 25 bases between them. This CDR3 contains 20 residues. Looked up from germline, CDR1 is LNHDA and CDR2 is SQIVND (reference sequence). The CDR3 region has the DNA TGTGCCAGTAGCTCCCCGCGCCGGGGCGGCTCCGTTTCTGGGGCCAACGTCCTGACTTTC. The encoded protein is CASSSPRRGGSVSGANVLTF.

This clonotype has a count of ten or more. CDR3 DNA: TGTGCCAGCAGCTTAGGCGTAGGGGAGCTGTTTTTT. This translates into CASSLGVGELFF. The chain has TRBV7-6 and TRBJ2-2; D unclear. The V gene lost 1 base and the J gene lost 8 bases, with 5 bases spanning the gap. The CDR3 totals 12 residues. Per germline, CDR1 SGHVS and CDR2 FNYEAQ.

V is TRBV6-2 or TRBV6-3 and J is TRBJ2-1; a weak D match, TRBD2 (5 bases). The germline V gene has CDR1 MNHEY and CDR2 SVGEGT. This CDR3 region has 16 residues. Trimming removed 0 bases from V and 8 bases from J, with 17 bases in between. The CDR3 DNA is TGTGCCAGCAGTTACTCGGCGCTAGCTCCCTTGGATGAGCAGTTCTTC. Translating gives CASSYSALAPLDEQFF.

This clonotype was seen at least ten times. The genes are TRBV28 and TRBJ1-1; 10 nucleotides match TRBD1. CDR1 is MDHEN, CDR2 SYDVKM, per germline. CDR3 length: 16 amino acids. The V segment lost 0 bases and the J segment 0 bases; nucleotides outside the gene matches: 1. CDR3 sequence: CASSLWTGGMNTEAFF. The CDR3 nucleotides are TGTGCCAGCAGTTTATGGACAGGGGGCATGAACACTGAAGCTTTCTTT.

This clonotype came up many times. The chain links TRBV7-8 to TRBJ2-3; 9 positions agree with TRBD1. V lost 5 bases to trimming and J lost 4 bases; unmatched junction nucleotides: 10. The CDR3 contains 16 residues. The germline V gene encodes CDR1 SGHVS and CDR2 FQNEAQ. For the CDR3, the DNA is TGTGCCAGCAGCCCCGCTGAAGGGACAGGGTCAGATACGCAGTATTTT. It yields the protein CASSPAEGTGSDTQYF.

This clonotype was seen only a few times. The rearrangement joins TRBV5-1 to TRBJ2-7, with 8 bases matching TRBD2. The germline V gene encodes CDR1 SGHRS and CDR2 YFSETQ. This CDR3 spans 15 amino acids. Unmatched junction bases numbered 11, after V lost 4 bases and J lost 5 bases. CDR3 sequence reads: CASSSYQRELDEQYF. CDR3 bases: TGCGCCAGCAGCAGCTATCAGCGGGAGCTCGACGAGCAGTACTTC.

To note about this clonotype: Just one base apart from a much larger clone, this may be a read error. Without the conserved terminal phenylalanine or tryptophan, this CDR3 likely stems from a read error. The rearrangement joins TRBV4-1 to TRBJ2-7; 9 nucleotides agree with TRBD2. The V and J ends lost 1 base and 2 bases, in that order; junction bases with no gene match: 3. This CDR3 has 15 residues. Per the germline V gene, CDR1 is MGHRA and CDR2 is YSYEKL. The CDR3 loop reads CASSQVSGSAYEQYL. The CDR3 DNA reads TGCGCCAGCAGCCAAGTTAGCGGGAGCGCCTACGAGCAGTACCTC.

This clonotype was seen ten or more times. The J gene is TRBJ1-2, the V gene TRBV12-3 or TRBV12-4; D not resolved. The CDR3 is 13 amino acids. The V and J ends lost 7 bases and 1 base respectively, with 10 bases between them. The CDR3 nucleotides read TGTGCCAGCACCCAAGCGTATAACTATGGCTACACCTTC. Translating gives CASTQAYNYGYTF.

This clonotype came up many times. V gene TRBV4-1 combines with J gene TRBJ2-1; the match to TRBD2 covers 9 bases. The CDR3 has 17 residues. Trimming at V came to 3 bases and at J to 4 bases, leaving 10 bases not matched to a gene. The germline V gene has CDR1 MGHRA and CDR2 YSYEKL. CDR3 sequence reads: CASSHRKGLAEYNEQFF. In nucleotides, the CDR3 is TGCGCCAGCAGCCACCGAAAGGGACTAGCAGAGTACAATGAGCAGTTCTTC.